Listed below are T cell receptor beta chains from one sample, sequenced in a study of brain metastases from non-small cell lung cancer. Sequencing used immunoSEQ multiplex PCR; TCRdb keeps in-frame clones, though not all of them. The sample shows some 6,000 clones, approximately 82% of them seen only once. Sequenced material: primary lung tumor tissue. The receptors originated from a donor at least 40 years old with non-small cell lung cancer. CDR3s include the opening cysteine and the closing phenylalanine or tryptophan. Fields, in order: V gene, clone size, J gene, D gene, CDR3 protein, CDR3 DNA. The D gene is left open where the match is weak. Only part of the rows carry a size: once, few, many, or a class if the clone is expanded.

>TRBV5-6|.|TRBJ2-7|.
CASSLGGQSYEQYF
TGTGCCAGCAGCCTCGGGGGGCAATCCTACGAGCAGTACTTC
>TRBV19|.|TRBJ1-5|TRBD1
CASSGERGQGRQPQHF
TGTGCCAGTAGCGGCGAGAGGGGACAGGGAAGGCAGCCCCAGCATTTT
>TRBV19|.|TRBJ2-3|TRBD2
CASSISPNSGVSDTQYF
TGTGCCAGTAGTATTAGTCCCAATAGCGGGGTTTCAGATACGCAGTATTTT
>TRBV2|few|TRBJ2-3|.
CASSEEMGDTQYF
TGTGCCAGCAGTGAGGAAATGGGAGATACGCAGTATTTT
>TRBV24-1|.|TRBJ1-5|.
CATQGTLNQPQHF
TGTGCCACCCAGGGGACCCTTAATCAGCCCCAGCATTTT
>TRBV30|.|TRBJ1-5|.
CAWSVGEANQPQHF
TGTGCCTGGAGTGTGGGGGAAGCTAATCAGCCCCAGCATTTT
>TRBV14|.|TRBJ1-4|.
CASSQGAGAREKLFF
TGTGCCAGCAGCCAAGGAGCCGGGGCACGTGAAAAACTGTTTTTT
>TRBV27|.|TRBJ2-3|.
CASSFRGAADTQYF
TGTGCCAGCAGTTTCCGGGGGGCGGCAGATACGCAGTATTTT
>TRBV28|few|TRBJ2-4|TRBD1
CASSFRGRRAKNIQYF
TGTGCCAGCAGTTTCAGGGGGCGCAGAGCCAAAAACATTCAGTACTTC
>TRBV10-3|.|TRBJ1-5|.
CAISSAGNQPQHF
TGTGCCATCAGTAGTGCGGGCAATCAGCCCCAGCATTTT
>TRBV4-2|.|TRBJ2-3|.
CASSPTGIATDTQYF
TGTGCCAGCAGCCCGACCGGAATAGCCACAGATACGCAGTATTTT
>TRBV6-1|.|TRBJ1-5|.
CASSEERGPHQPQHF
TGTGCCAGCAGTGAAGAACGGGGTCCCCATCAGCCCCAGCATTTT
>TRBV6-5|.|TRBJ1-2|TRBD1
CARGQGYGYTF
TGTGCCAGGGGACAGGGGTATGGCTACACCTTC
>TRBV6-5|.|TRBJ2-5|TRBD1
CATGTGARETQYF
TGTGCCACCGGGACAGGGGCCAGAGAGACCCAGTACTTC
>TRBV5-1|.|TRBJ1-1|.
CASSLLAASSEAFF
TGCGCCAGCAGCTTGCTCGCCGCTAGCTCGGAAGCTTTCTTT
>TRBV5-1|.|TRBJ2-2|.
CASKDGPRTGELFF
TGCGCCAGCAAAGATGGACCTAGGACCGGGGAGCTGTTTTTT
>TRBV3-1/TRBV3-2|.|TRBJ1-2|.
CASSSEVRLQDGYTF
TGTGCCAGCAGCTCAGAGGTTAGACTTCAGGACGGCTACACCTTC
>TRBV6-1|.|TRBJ1-5|.
CASSDPSNQPQHF
TGTGCCAGCAGTGACCCCAGCAATCAGCCCCAGCATTTT
>TRBV28|.|TRBJ1-2|.
CASSLARAYGYTF
TGTGCCAGCAGTTTGGCTCGGGCCTACGGCTACACCTTC
>TRBV6-2/TRBV6-3|.|TRBJ2-6|TRBD1
CASSSGTGGLWRANVLTF
TGTGCCAGCAGTTCCGGGACAGGGGGACTCTGGAGGGCCAACGTCCTGACTTTC
>TRBV28|.|TRBJ2-3|.
CASSLAPALRDTQYF
TGTGCCAGCAGTTTGGCCCCAGCCCTGAGGGATACGCAGTATTTT
>TRBV30|.|TRBJ1-2|.
CAWSAQGSNYGYTF
TGTGCCTGGAGTGCCCAGGGGAGTAACTATGGCTACACCTTC
>TRBV15|few|TRBJ2-2|TRBD2
CATSKRARETGELFF
TGTGCCACCAGCAAACGGGCGCGGGAGACCGGGGAGCTGTTTTTT
>TRBV4-3|.|TRBJ1-4|TRBD1
CASSPTTGTGGGNEKLFF
TGCGCCAGCAGCCCAACAACCGGGACAGGTGGCGGTAATGAAAAACTGTTTTTT
>TRBV27|.|TRBJ1-5|.
CASSLREDQPQHF
TGTGCCAGCAGTTTAAGGGAGGATCAGCCCCAGCATTTT
>TRBV7-8|.|TRBJ1-1|.
CASSPDSLEAFF
TGTGCCAGCAGCCCGGACAGCCTTGAAGCTTTCTTT
>TRBV14|.|TRBJ2-1|.
CASSQGWGLGGPREQFF
TGTGCCAGCAGCCAAGGTTGGGGTCTGGGGGGTCCAAGAGAGCAGTTCTTC
>TRBV11-3|.|TRBJ2-7|TRBD1
CASRQPQDRSCYEQYF
TGTGCCAGCAGACAACCCCAGGACAGGAGTTGCTACGAGCAGTACTTC
>TRBV3-1/TRBV3-2|.|TRBJ1-2|TRBD1
CASQGAQEGYTF
TGTGCCAGTCAGGGGGCGCAAGAAGGCTACACCTTC
>TRBV28|.|TRBJ2-3|TRBD1
CASSETGGKRDTQYF
TGTGCCAGCAGCGAAACAGGGGGCAAACGCGATACGCAGTATTTT
>TRBV7-6|.|TRBJ1-3|.
CASSLEDTSGNTIYF
TGTGCCAGCAGCTTAGAGGACACGTCTGGAAACACCATATATTTT
>TRBV7-8|.|TRBJ2-7|TRBD2
CASSPRAGGSSYEQYF
TGTGCCAGCAGCCCTAGGGCCGGGGGGAGCTCCTACGAGCAGTACTTC
>TRBV27|.|TRBJ1-1|.
CASSAGLGNTEAFF
TGTGCCAGCAGTGCAGGGCTTGGGAACACTGAAGCTTTCTTT
>TRBV4-1|.|TRBJ1-1|TRBD1
CASSQASTGSQGAFF
TGCGCCAGCAGCCAAGCATCGACAGGGTCCCAAGGAGCTTTCTTT
>TRBV2|.|TRBJ1-5|.
CASSLEGGGQPQHF
TGTGCCAGCAGCCTTGAGGGGGGGGGTCAGCCCCAGCATTTT
>TRBV15|.|TRBJ1-1|.
CATSRGLRGTGGNTEAFF
TGTGCCACCAGCAGAGGCCTGCGTGGGACTGGGGGGAACACTGAAGCTTTCTTT
>TRBV4-1|.|TRBJ1-2|TRBD1
CASSQVTGGSYGYTF
TGCGCCAGCAGCCAAGTTACAGGGGGGAGCTATGGCTACACCTTC
>TRBV19|.|TRBJ1-1|TRBD1
CASSIRGQGNTEAFF
TGTGCCAGTAGTATACGGGGACAGGGGAACACTGAAGCTTTCTTT
>TRBV9|.|TRBJ2-1|.
CASSPRAYEQFF
TGTGCCAGCAGCCCCCGGGCCTATGAGCAGTTCTTC
>TRBV28|.|TRBJ1-2|.
CASSFPWVKGYGYTF
TGTGCCAGCAGTTTCCCCTGGGTGAAGGGTTATGGCTACACCTTC
>TRBV30|.|TRBJ1-1|.
CAWSGRANTEAFF
TGTGCCTGGAGTGGCAGGGCGAACACTGAAGCTTTCTTT
>TRBV5-4|.|TRBJ1-1|.
CASSLGGGAFF
TGTGCCAGCAGCCTGGGGGGTGGCGCTTTCTTT
>TRBV6-5|.|TRBJ1-6|.
CASSYSLSRSDSPLHF
TGTGCCAGCAGTTACTCGTTGTCCAGGTCGGATTCACCCCTCCACTTT
>TRBV30|.|TRBJ1-1|TRBD1
CAWRGQGDSEAFF
TGTGCCTGGAGGGGACAGGGGGATAGTGAAGCTTTCTTT
>TRBV5-1|.|TRBJ2-7|TRBD1
CASSRDRSYEQYF
TGCGCCAGCAGCCGGGACAGAAGCTACGAGCAGTACTTC
>TRBV16|.|TRBJ1-2|.
CASSQSTVYGYTF
TGTGCCAGCAGCCAATCGACGGTCTATGGCTACACCTTC
>TRBV19|.|TRBJ2-7|TRBD1
CASSVQGTYYEQYF
TGTGCCAGTAGTGTACAGGGGACCTACTACGAGCAGTACTTC
>TRBV6-6|.|TRBJ1-5|.
CASGTSFDQPQHF
TGTGCCAGCGGGACATCTTTCGATCAGCCCCAGCATTTT